The present entry profiles one TCR beta chain with its context. Its target is not known. The data stem from a study of T cell responses to AZD1222 COVID-19 vaccine. General observations from the study: Researchers took repertoire samples only after the peak T cell response had come. Variant regions that are unmutated are reportedly the target of nearly half of spike-specific TCRs. It should be noted that donors were predominantly white British and more often female, and clonal diversity was possibly underestimated. CD4 TCRs covered the whole spike, strongest at regions 160-218 and 743-854.

TCRdb's table, derived via immunoSEQ multiplex PCR, lists solely in-frame clones and lacks some. The sample lists approximately 200,000 clones; about 95% were seen once. The specimen comprised peripheral blood, sampled 28 days after the second dose of the MenACWY control vaccine. The receptor was isolated from an adult who received the MenACWY meningococcal vaccine as a control.

This CDR3 is CASSITTSIHYEQYF. For the CDR3, the DNA is TGTGCCAGCAGCATTACCACTAGCATCCACTACGAGCAGTACTTC. The V gene is TRBV7-9, the J gene TRBJ2-7; a possible D gene is TRBD2 (6 bases). Trimming cost V 5 bases and J 3 bases, with 17 bases left between them. Germline V CDR1 and CDR2: SEHNR, FQNEAQ (reference sequence). This CDR3 comprises 15 residues. Full variable domain (outside the CDR3, taken from reference TRBV7-9 and TRBJ2-7): DTGVSQNPRHKITKRGQNVTFRCDPISEHNRLYWYRQTLGQGPEFLTYFQNEAQLEKSRLLSDRFSAERPKGSFSTLEIQRTEQGDSAMYLCASSITTSIHYEQYFGPGTRLTVT.